The table lists the clone carrying this TCR beta chain with a few counts. The sample originates from a study of PD-1 blockade in mismatch repair-deficient tumors. The CDR3 totals 15 residues. Germline V gene data show CDR1 as LNHDA and CDR2 as SQIVND (reference sequence). Trimming took 1 base from V and 2 from J, leaving 9 bases between them. Assay used: immunoSEQ multiplex PCR; TCRdb lists only in-frame clones, some missing. Of about 79,000 clones in the sample, approximately 81% were seen once. This clonotype was obtained from an adult with mismatch repair-deficient cancer. The specimen was peripheral blood, collected 44 weeks after starting pembrolizumab. V usage is TRBV19 and J usage is TRBJ1-5; D remains unclear. In nucleotides, the CDR3 is TGTGCCAGTAGTATAGCCGAGTGGGGCAATCAGCCCCAGCATTTT. As protein: CASSIAEWGNQPQHF.